This T cell receptor (beta chain) was identified in a study of OX40 agonist ivuxolimab in advanced cancers. Some clones are missing from TCRdb's copy, which holds only in-frame ones; the method was immunoSEQ multiplex PCR. There are fewer than 70,000 clones in the sample; around 87% occur only once, and roughly 2.7% lies in the top ten. The V end lost 1 base, the J end lost 5 bases, and 11 bases lay between the germline ends. The CDR3 covers 14 residues. Germline CDR1 reads GTSNPN; CDR2 reads SVGIG (reference sequence). The sequence came from an adult with an advanced solid tumor such as melanoma, head and neck, liver or kidney cancer. Sequenced material: CD4+ or CD8+ T cells sorted from blood, taken in a trial of the OX40 agonist ivuxolimab. The chain recombines TRBV30 with TRBJ1-4; D call uncertain. The CDR3: CAWSGLGGNEKLFF. The DNA of the CDR3 is TGTGCCTGGAGTGGGTTAGGAGGAAATGAAAAACTGTTTTTT. The full variable domain, rest sourced from reference TRBV30 and TRBJ1-4, is SQTIHQWPATLVQPVGSPLSLECTVEGTSNPNLYWYRQAAGRGLQLLFYSVGIGQISSEVPQNLSASRPQDRQFILSSKKLLLSDSGFYLCAWSGLGGNEKLFFGSGTQLSVL.